The 20 T cell receptor beta chains presented below share a single source sample, sequenced in a study of blood T cell repertoires in COVID-19. Repertoires were generated with immunoSEQ multiplex PCR, while TCRdb's copy carries only in-frame clones and drops some. The data hold approximately 240,000 clones, with almost 85% observed a single time. The sample comprised peripheral blood. These receptors were taken from a man in his forties or fifties with acute or convalescent COVID-19.

The rearrangement uses TRBV25-1 and TRBJ2-3; no definite D call. Deletions cut 8 bases from V and 0 bases from J, with 9 bases between. Germline CDR1 and CDR2: MGHDK and SYGVNS. The length of the CDR3 is 13 residues. Here the CDR3 reads CASVYPSTDTQYF. The CDR3 DNA follows: TGTGCCAGCGTCTACCCTAGCACAGATACGCAGTATTTT.

The chain joins TRBV7-9 to TRBJ2-3, with 10 bases that match TRBD2. CDR3 length equals 14 residues. V shed 5 bases and J 3 bases; nucleotides not matched to a gene: 2. The V gene's germline CDR1 is SEHNR and CDR2 FQNEAQ (reference sequence). CDR3 in DNA: TGTGCCAGCAGCGAGGGACTAGCGACAGATACGCAGTATTTT. This translates into CASSEGLATDTQYF.

This chain uses TRBV28 with TRBJ1-5; D is unclear. Germline lookup yields CDR1 MDHEN and CDR2 SYDVKM. This CDR3 region has 15 residues. Trimming took off 2 bases at V and 0 bases at J, with 8 bases between the two ends. CDR3 sequence: CASSLPGSSNQPQHF. CDR3 DNA sequence: TGTGCCAGCAGTTTACCCGGGTCTAGCAATCAGCCCCAGCATTTT.

CDR3 residues: CASSPGGGYENTGELFF. In DNA, the CDR3 is TGCGCCAGCAGCCCCGGTGGAGGATACGAGAACACCGGGGAGCTGTTTTTT. The gene calls are TRBV4-1 and TRBJ2-2, with D perhaps TRBD2 (5 bases). V was cut by 4 bases and J by 1 base, with 16 bases left in between. Germline-derived CDR1 and CDR2 are MGHRA and YSYEKL. This CDR3 comprises 17 residues.

J is TRBJ1-1 and V is TRBV7-9; the D gene is possibly TRBD1 (5 bases). The CDR3 length is 15 residues. V lost 4 bases and J lost 2, with 14 bases in between. Germline CDR1 is SEHNR and CDR2 is FQNEAQ (reference sequence). The CDR3: CASSSPTAKNTEAFF. The CDR3 DNA reads as TGTGCCAGCAGCTCCCCGACAGCTAAAAACACTGAAGCTTTCTTT.

The rearrangement uses TRBV6-5 and TRBJ1-1, with 12 bases matching TRBD1. Unmatched junction bases numbered 6, after V lost 10 bases and J lost 0 bases. Germline V gene sequence: CDR1 MNHEY, CDR2 SVGAGI. The CDR3 has 15 amino acids. Here the CDR3 DNA reads TGTGCCACTATGGGACAGGGGGCGTTGAACACTGAAGCTTTCTTT. It codes for CATMGQGALNTEAFF.

This clone was seen only a few times. The chain joins TRBV19 to TRBJ1-2; TRBD1 is a possible D gene (5 bases). The germline V gene encodes CDR1 LNHDA and CDR2 SQIVND (reference sequence). Trimming took off 2 bases at V and 6 bases at J, with 13 bases between the two ends. CDR3 size: 14 residues. The DNA for the CDR3 is TGTGCCAGTAGTATACCGCAGGGAGGGAATGGCTACACCTTC. The encoded protein is CASSIPQGGNGYTF.

V gene TRBV20-1 combines with J gene TRBJ2-7, with D possibly being TRBD2 (5 bases). The CDR3 spans 11 residues. V was cut by 3 bases and J by 6 bases, with 9 bases left in between. Germline V gene data show CDR1 as DFQATT and CDR2 as SNEGSKA (reference sequence). Here the CDR3 reads CSASRAGEQYF. CDR3 bases: TGCAGTGCTAGCCGTGCGGGCGAGCAGTACTTC.

This clone has just a few counts. The V call is TRBV5-4, the J call TRBJ1-2; D gene ambiguous. The CDR3 is 13 residues long. The V end was cut by 2 bases, the J end by 2 bases, with 7 bases between. The germline CDR1 and CDR2 sequences are SGHNT and YYREEE (reference sequence). CDR3 sequence (DNA): TGTGCCAGCAGCTTCACAGTCAACTATGGCTACACCTTC. This gives the protein CASSFTVNYGYTF.

The genes are TRBV6-2 or TRBV6-3 and TRBJ1-1; D gene unclear. V was cut by 0 bases and J by 0 bases, with 11 bases left in between. The CDR3 has 16 amino acids. CDR1 MNHEY and CDR2 SVGEGT come from the germline V gene. CDR3 coding DNA: TGTGCCAGCAGTTACTCAAGACAAAGAATGAACACTGAAGCTTTCTTT. Translating it yields CASSYSRQRMNTEAFF.

The gene calls are TRBV2 and TRBJ2-3; 9 bases agree with TRBD2. Germline assignment: CDR1 SNHLY and CDR2 FYNNEI. The CDR3 loop spans 16 amino acids. The J segment lost 7 bases and the V segment lost 4 bases, leaving 12 bases of the junction unmatched. In DNA form, the CDR3 reads TGTGCCAGCAGTGCGGAGGGGCGGGAGGGCCTTTATACGCAGTATTTT. It encodes CASSAEGREGLYTQYF. The full variable domain, completed using reference TRBV2 and TRBJ2-3, is EPEVTQTPSHQVTQMGQEVILRCVPISNHLYFYWYRQILGQKVEFLVSFYNNEISEKSEIFDDQFSVERPDGSNFTLKIRSTKLEDSAMYFCASSAEGREGLYTQYFGPGTRLTVL.

This clone was recorded once. The chain has TRBV5-1 and TRBJ2-1; 11 bases agree with TRBD2. Germline values: CDR1 SGHRS, CDR2 YFSETQ. The CDR3 consists of 15 residues. J gave up 9 bases and V 4 bases, and 9 bases lay outside the gene matches. Here the CDR3 DNA reads TGCGCCAGCAGCCCGACTAGCGGGGTTATCTTTGAGCAGTTCTTC. This encodes CASSPTSGVIFEQFF.

The chain recombines TRBV5-1 with TRBJ1-2, with D possibly being TRBD1 (5 bases). CDR1 and CDR2 (germline): SGHRS, YFSETQ. V lost 3 bases to trimming and J lost 1 base, with 16 bases between them. The CDR3 consists of 16 residues. CDR3 amino acids: CASSSTSGILNYGYTF. The CDR3 bases are TGCGCCAGCAGCTCCACTTCAGGGATTCTTAACTATGGCTACACCTTC.

This rearrangement joins TRBV15 to TRBJ1-6; no firm D call. This CDR3 contains 12 residues. V lost 5 bases and J lost 8, with 7 bases in between. Germline CDR1 reads LNHNV; CDR2 reads YYDKDF (reference sequence). CDR3 coding DNA: TGTGCCACCAGCTTGCAGGATTCACCCCTCCACTTT. Encoded protein: CATSLQDSPLHF.

V usage is TRBV19 and J usage is TRBJ1-2; weak D call: TRBD1 (6 bases). The CDR3 runs 15 residues. The V gene's germline CDR1 is LNHDA and CDR2 SQIVND (reference sequence). V was shortened by 5 bases and J by 6 bases, with 19 bases between the two germline ends. The CDR3 nucleotides read TGTGCCAGTAGTTTTCGGAACAGGGTTGAACATGGCTACACCTTC. Translated: CASSFRNRVEHGYTF.

This sequence joins TRBV5-1 and TRBJ2-3, with D perhaps TRBD1 (7 bases). Trimming cost V 3 bases and J 2 bases, with 34 bases left between them. The CDR3 consists of 22 residues. Germline CDR1 reads SGHRS; CDR2 reads YFSETQ. The CDR3: CASSSADRQGVWAGSPTDTQYF. The CDR3 bases are TGCGCCAGCAGCTCGGCGGACAGGCAGGGCGTCTGGGCGGGATCCCCCACAGATACGCAGTATTTT.

This clone was observed at least ten times. V is TRBV5-5 and J is TRBJ2-7; 12 bases are a match to TRBD1. The germline V gene encodes CDR1 SGHKS and CDR2 YYEKEE (reference sequence). V lost 2 bases and J lost 5; bases outside the gene matches: 2. The CDR3 covers 14 residues. For the CDR3, the DNA is TGTGCCAGCAGCTTCGGGACAGGGGGCGACGAGCAGTACTTC. Translated: CASSFGTGGDEQYF. The full variable domain, completed using reference TRBV5-5 and TRBJ2-7, is DAGVTQSPTHLIKTRGQQVTLRCSPISGHKSVSWYQQVLGQGPQFIFQYYEKEERGRGNFPDRFSARQFPNYSSELNVNALLLGDSALYLCASSFGTGGDEQYFGPGTRLTVT.

The chain joins TRBV27 to TRBJ2-5, with D possibly being TRBD2 (6 bases). CDR1 is MNHEY and CDR2 is SMNVEV in the germline V gene (reference sequence). V lost 2 bases, J lost 13 bases, and 17 bases lay in between. The CDR3 covers 13 residues. CDR3 sequence: CASSLVADRLRYF. CDR3 nucleotide sequence: TGTGCCAGCAGTTTAGTAGCGGACCGGCTCAGGTACTTC.

The V gene is TRBV13, the J gene TRBJ2-7, with TRBD2 identical over 11 bases. Germline CDR1 is PRHDT and CDR2 is FYEKMQ (reference sequence). The CDR3 is made up of 15 amino acids. V lost 3 bases to trimming and J lost 1 base; unmatched junction nucleotides: 2. The CDR3 bases are TGTGCCAGCAGCTTGGGACTAGCGGCGTCCTACGAGCAGTACTTC. Protein product: CASSLGLAASYEQYF.

The V and J genes are TRBV4-2 and TRBJ1-4; D is uncertain. Trimming left V 1 base short and J 0 bases short, with 9 bases between. Germline loops: CDR1 LGHNA, CDR2 YNFKEQ. The CDR3 covers 16 residues. The chain's CDR3 is CASSQGEGATNEKLFF. The CDR3 DNA reads as TGTGCCAGCAGCCAAGGGGAGGGAGCAACTAATGAAAAACTGTTTTTT.